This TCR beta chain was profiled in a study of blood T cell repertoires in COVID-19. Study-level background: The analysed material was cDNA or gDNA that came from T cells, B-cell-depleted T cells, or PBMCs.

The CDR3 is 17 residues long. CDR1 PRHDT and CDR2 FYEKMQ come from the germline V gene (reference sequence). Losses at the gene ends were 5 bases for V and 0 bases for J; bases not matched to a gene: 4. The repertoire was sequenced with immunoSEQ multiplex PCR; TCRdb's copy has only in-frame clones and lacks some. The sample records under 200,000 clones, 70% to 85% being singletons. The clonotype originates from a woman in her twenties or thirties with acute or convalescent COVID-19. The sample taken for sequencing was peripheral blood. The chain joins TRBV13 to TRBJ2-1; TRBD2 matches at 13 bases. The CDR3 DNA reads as TGTGCCAGCAGCCTGGGGACTAGCGGGGCCTCCTACAATGAGCAGTTCTTC. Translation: CASSLGTSGASYNEQFF.